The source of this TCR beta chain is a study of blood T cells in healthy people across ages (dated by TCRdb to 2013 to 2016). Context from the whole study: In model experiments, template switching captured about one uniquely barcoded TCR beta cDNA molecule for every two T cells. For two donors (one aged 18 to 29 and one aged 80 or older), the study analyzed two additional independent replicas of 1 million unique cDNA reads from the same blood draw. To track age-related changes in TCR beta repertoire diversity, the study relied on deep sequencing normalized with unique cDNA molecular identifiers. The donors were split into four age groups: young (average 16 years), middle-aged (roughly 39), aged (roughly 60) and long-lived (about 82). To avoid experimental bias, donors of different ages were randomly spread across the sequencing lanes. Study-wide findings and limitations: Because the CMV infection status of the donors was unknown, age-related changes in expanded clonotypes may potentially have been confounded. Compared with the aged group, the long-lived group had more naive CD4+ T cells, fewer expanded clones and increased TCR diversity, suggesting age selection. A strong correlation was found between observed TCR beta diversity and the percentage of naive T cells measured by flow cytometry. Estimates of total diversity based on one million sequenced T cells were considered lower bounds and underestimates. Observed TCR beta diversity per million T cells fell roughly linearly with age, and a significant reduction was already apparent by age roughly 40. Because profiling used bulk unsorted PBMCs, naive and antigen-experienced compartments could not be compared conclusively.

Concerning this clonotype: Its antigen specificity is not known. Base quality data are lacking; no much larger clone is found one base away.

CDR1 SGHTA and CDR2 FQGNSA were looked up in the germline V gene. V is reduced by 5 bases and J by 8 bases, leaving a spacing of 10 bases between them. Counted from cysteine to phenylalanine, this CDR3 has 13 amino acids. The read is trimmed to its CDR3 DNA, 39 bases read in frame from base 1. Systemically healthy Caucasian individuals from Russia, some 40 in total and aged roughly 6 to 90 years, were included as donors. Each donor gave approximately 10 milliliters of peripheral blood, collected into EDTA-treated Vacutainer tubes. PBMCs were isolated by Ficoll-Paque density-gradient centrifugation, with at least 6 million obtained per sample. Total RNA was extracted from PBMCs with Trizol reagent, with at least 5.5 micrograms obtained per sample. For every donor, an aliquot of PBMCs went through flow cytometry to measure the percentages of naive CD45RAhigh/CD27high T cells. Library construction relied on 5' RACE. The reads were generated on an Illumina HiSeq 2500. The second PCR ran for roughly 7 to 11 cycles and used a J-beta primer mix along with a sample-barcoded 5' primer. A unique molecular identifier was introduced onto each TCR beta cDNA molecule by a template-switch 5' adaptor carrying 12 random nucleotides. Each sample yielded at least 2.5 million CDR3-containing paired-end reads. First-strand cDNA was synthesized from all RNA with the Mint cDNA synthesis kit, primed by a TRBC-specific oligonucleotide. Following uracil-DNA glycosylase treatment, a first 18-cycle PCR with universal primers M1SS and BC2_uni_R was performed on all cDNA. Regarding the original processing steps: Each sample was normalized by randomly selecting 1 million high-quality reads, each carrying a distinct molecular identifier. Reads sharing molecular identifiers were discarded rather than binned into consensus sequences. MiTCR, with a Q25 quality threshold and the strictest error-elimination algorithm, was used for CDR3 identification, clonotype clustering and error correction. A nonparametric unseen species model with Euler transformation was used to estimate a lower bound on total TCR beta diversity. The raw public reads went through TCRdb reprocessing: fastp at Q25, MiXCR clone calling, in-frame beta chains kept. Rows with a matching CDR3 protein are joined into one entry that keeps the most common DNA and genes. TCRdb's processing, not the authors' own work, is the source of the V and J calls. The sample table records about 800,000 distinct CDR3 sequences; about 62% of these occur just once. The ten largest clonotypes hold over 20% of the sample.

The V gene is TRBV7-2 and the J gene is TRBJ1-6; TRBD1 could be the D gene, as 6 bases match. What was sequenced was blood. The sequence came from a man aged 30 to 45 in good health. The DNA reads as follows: TGTGCCAGCAGCCTAAGGACAGATTCACCCCTCCACTTT. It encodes CASSLRTDSPLHF.